The 30 T cell receptor beta chains reported below all come from one sample, sequenced in a study of blood T cell repertoires in COVID-19 (TCRdb year 2020). Libraries were made using the immunoSEQ multiplex PCR assay. Held by TCRdb, this immuneACCESS table contains in-frame sequences only and omits some clones. Under half of the omission traces to an unresolved V gene where checked; the cause of the rest is unknown. A total of roughly 300,000 clones appear in this sample, roughly nine tenths of them only once. Over 2% of the sample is held by the ten biggest clonotypes. The sequenced material came from peripheral blood. Receptors were obtained from a woman in her 30s with COVID-19, enrolled during active disease.

The V and J genes are TRBV13 and TRBJ2-2, with 13 nucleotides matching TRBD2. The CDR3 is 20 amino acids. Germline V CDR1 and CDR2: PRHDT, FYEKMQ (reference sequence). With V trimmed by 0 bases and J by 3 bases, 10 bases remained unmatched. The CDR3 loop is CASSLGRTSGRGPDTGELFF. CDR3 nucleotides: TGTGCCAGCAGCTTAGGACGGACTAGCGGGAGAGGCCCCGACACCGGGGAGCTGTTTTTT.

In nucleotides, the CDR3 is TGTGCCAGCAGCTTAGGGGGGTGGCAGGGGAATGGCTACACCTTC. It specifies CASSLGGWQGNGYTF. This chain uses TRBV7-9 with TRBJ1-2, with D possibly matching TRBD1 (6 bases). From germline, CDR1 is SEHNR and CDR2 FQNEAQ (reference sequence). Trimming removed 1 base from V and 6 bases from J, with 15 bases in between. This CDR3 comprises 15 residues.

The rearrangement joins TRBV6-5 to TRBJ1-1, with 8 positions matching TRBD1. Per germline, CDR1 MNHEY and CDR2 SVGAGI. The V and J ends lost 6 bases and 3 bases, in that order; junction bases with no gene match: 3. There are 13 residues in the CDR3. Here the CDR3 DNA reads TGTGCCAGCAGCCCACAGGGGGACACTGAAGCTTTCTTT. Protein sequence: CASSPQGDTEAFF.

The chain couples TRBV5-6 to TRBJ2-5; 7 bases line up with TRBD2. The CDR3 loop spans 14 amino acids. Germline lookup yields CDR1 SGHDT and CDR2 YYEEEE. The V gene end was trimmed by 3 bases and the J gene end by 0 bases; junction bases not matched to a gene: 2. CDR3 sequence (DNA): TGTGCCAGCAGCTCACTAGCGTACCAAGAGACCCAGTACTTC. Protein sequence: CASSSLAYQETQYF.

This clone appeared once. The V and J genes are TRBV29-1 and TRBJ2-3, with 7 bases aligning to TRBD1. The V gene end was trimmed by 7 bases and the J gene end by 3 bases; junction bases not matched to a gene: 4. Germline V gene data show CDR1 as SQVTM and CDR2 as ANQGSEA. The length of the CDR3 is 12 residues. The CDR3 loop is CSGSTGTDTQYF. DNA of the CDR3: TGCAGCGGTTCGACAGGGACAGATACGCAGTATTTT.

The genes are TRBV5-1 and TRBJ2-7; TRBD2 aligns across 9 bases. The CDR3 is made up of 14 amino acids. V trimming: 4 bases; J trimming: 7 bases; junction bases outside the gene matches: 9. CDR1 and CDR2 from the germline V gene are SGHRS and YFSETQ. CDR3 region: CASSATGTSSEQYF. The DNA for the CDR3 is TGCGCCAGCAGCGCAACCGGGACTAGCAGTGAGCAGTACTTC.

CDR3: CASSLWSGRVEQFF. The DNA for the CDR3 is TGTGCCAGCAGTTTATGGAGCGGGAGGGTTGAGCAGTTCTTC. V usage is TRBV28 and J usage is TRBJ2-1, with 10 bases that match TRBD2. CDR1 MDHEN and CDR2 SYDVKM come from the germline V gene. The CDR3 is 14 amino acids. Trimming at V came to 0 bases and at J to 9 bases, leaving 2 bases not matched to a gene.

The chain recombines TRBV5-1 with TRBJ2-2; weak D call: TRBD2 (6 bases). Germline V CDR1 and CDR2: SGHRS, YFSETQ. This CDR3 is built from 18 residues. Trimming cost V 3 bases and J 2 bases, with 20 bases left between them. In DNA form, the CDR3 reads TGCGCCAGCAGCTCCAGAATAATGGGGGGAGTCAACACCGGGGAGCTGTTTTTT. Translating gives CASSSRIMGGVNTGELFF.

The rearrangement uses TRBV5-4 and TRBJ2-2; 11 nucleotides agree with TRBD2. CDR1 and CDR2 from the germline V gene are SGHNT and YYREEE (reference sequence). This CDR3 contains 16 residues. The V gene end was trimmed by 4 bases and the J gene end by 4 bases; junction bases not matched to a gene: 6. The CDR3 DNA reads as TGTGCCAGCAGCCAACTAGCGGGAGTTCGCACCGGGGAGCTGTTTTTT. Translation gives CASSQLAGVRTGELFF.

This chain connects TRBV6-5 to TRBJ2-6; the D gene is possibly TRBD1 (6 bases). CDR3 length equals 13 residues. V dropped 11 bases and J dropped 4 bases, with 12 bases sitting between them. CDR1 and CDR2 (germline): MNHEY, SVGAGI. CDR3 sequence (DNA): TGTGCCGGAGAGGGGGACGGGGCCAACGTCCTGACTTTC. This codes for CAGEGDGANVLTF.

This clone is a singleton in its sample. This chain uses TRBV30 with TRBJ1-4; 9 nucleotides line up with TRBD1. The J segment lost 6 bases and the V segment lost 7 bases, leaving 6 bases of the junction unmatched. The germline gives CDR1 GTSNPN, CDR2 SVGIG (reference sequence). This CDR3 has 13 amino acids. The CDR3: CAYSTGGDEKLFF. The CDR3, as DNA: TGTGCCTATTCGACAGGGGGGGATGAAAAACTGTTTTTT.

The rearrangement joins TRBV18 to TRBJ2-3; no reliable D call. From germline, CDR1 is KGHSH and CDR2 LQKENI. The CDR3 has 13 amino acids. V was shortened by 0 bases and J by 4 bases, with 5 bases between the two germline ends. The CDR3 nucleotides are TGTGCCAGCTCACCACCGACTTCAGATACGCAGTATTTT. It encodes CASSPPTSDTQYF.

The V and J genes are TRBV6-1 and TRBJ1-1; 8 nucleotides line up with TRBD1. Germline lookup yields CDR1 MNHNS and CDR2 SASEGT. V gave up 1 base and J gave up 5 bases; unmatched junction bases: 3. This CDR3 has 14 amino acids. The CDR3 sequence is CASSEGTGWTEAFF. The CDR3 nucleotides are TGTGCCAGCAGTGAAGGGACAGGGTGGACTGAAGCTTTCTTT.

This chain links TRBV6-5 with TRBJ1-1; D is possibly TRBD1 (6 bases). The CDR3 totals 14 residues. Germline CDR1 reads MNHEY; CDR2 reads SVGAGI. V was clipped by 2 bases and J by 4 bases, with 11 bases between them. The CDR3 sequence: CASSYRGGTTEAFF. CDR3 DNA sequence: TGTGCCAGCAGTTACCGGGGGGGCACCACTGAAGCTTTCTTT.

The rearrangement joins TRBV29-1 to TRBJ1-1; D perhaps matches TRBD1 (5 bases). V was pared by 7 bases and J by 0 bases, with 12 bases between. The V gene's germline CDR1 is SQVTM and CDR2 ANQGSEA. The CDR3 runs to 13 residues. CDR3 region: CSARTPMNTEAFF. The CDR3 bases are TGCAGCGCCAGGACACCGATGAACACTGAAGCTTTCTTT.

The rearrangement joins TRBV19 to TRBJ2-2; D uncertain. This CDR3 has 12 residues. Trimming took off 5 bases at V and 7 bases at J, with 8 bases between the two ends. In germline, CDR1 is LNHDA, CDR2 SQIVND (reference sequence). The CDR3 coding sequence is TGTGCCAGTAGTGTCATAGTCGGGGAGCTGTTTTTT. It encodes CASSVIVGELFF. Filled out from reference TRBV19 and TRBJ2-2, the complete variable domain reads DGGITQSPKYLFRKEGQNVTLSCEQNLNHDAMYWYRQDPGQGLRLIYYSQIVNDFQKGDIAEGYSVSREKKESFPLTVTSAQKNPTAFYLCASSVIVGELFFGEGSRLTVL.

The chain's CDR3 is CASSPGQGGEQYF. The CDR3, as DNA: TGTGCCAGCAGTCCGGGACAGGGAGGCGAGCAGTACTTC. The V and J genes are TRBV27 and TRBJ2-7; 9 bases are a match to TRBD1. Trimming cost V 5 bases and J 6 bases; bases outside gene matches: 5. Looked up from germline, CDR1 is MNHEY and CDR2 is SMNVEV (reference sequence). The CDR3 spans 13 residues.

This chain connects TRBV27 to TRBJ2-1, with 7 bases aligning to TRBD1. The CDR3 runs 16 residues. Germline V gene lookup returns CDR1 MNHEY and CDR2 SMNVEV (reference sequence). Trimming removed 5 bases from V and 5 bases from J; junction bases left unmatched: 12. The CDR3 region has the DNA TGTGCCAGCAGTATAAAACCACGAACAGGGGACAATGAGCAGTTCTTC. Its translation is CASSIKPRTGDNEQFF.

V gene TRBV29-1 combines with J gene TRBJ2-1; TRBD2 matches 10 bases. Trimming removed 4 bases from V and 8 bases from J; junction bases left unmatched: 2. The CDR3 has 12 amino acids. Germline CDR1 and CDR2: SQVTM and ANQGSEA. In nucleotides, the CDR3 is TGCAGCGTTGCCCTAGCGGGAGATGAGCAGTTCTTC. Translation: CSVALAGDEQFF.

The chain is built from TRBV30 and TRBJ1-2; D possibly corresponds to TRBD1 (6 bases). CDR1 and CDR2 from the germline V gene are GTSNPN and SVGIG (reference sequence). The CDR3 contains 14 residues. Trimming took 4 bases from V and 4 from J, leaving 16 bases between them. CDR3 bases: TGTGCCTGGACCTTCGGACAGCGCCTCTATGGCTACACCTTC. It yields the protein CAWTFGQRLYGYTF.

V is TRBV6-5 and J is TRBJ1-3; tentatively, D is TRBD1 (6 bases). CDR3 size: 16 residues. V was cut by 0 bases and J by 5 bases, with 14 bases left in between. Germline-derived CDR1 and CDR2 are MNHEY and SVGAGI. CDR3 in DNA: TGTGCCAGCAGTTACTCGCAAACAGGGATGCGAAACACCATATATTTT. Translating gives CASSYSQTGMRNTIYF.

This clone was found a few times. V and J are TRBV29-1 and TRBJ2-7; D is perhaps TRBD2 (7 bases). This CDR3 spans 14 amino acids. From germline, CDR1 is SQVTM and CDR2 ANQGSEA. Trimming took 0 bases from V and 0 from J, leaving 9 bases between them. CDR3 coding DNA: TGCAGCGTTGAAGATCGGGGGGCCTCCTACGAGCAGTACTTC. Translated: CSVEDRGASYEQYF.

J is TRBJ2-1 and V is TRBV7-9; 12 bases match TRBD2. The CDR3 covers 15 residues. The V and J ends lost 6 bases and 4 bases, in that order; junction bases with no gene match: 4. Germline CDR1 reads SEHNR; CDR2 reads FQNEAQ (reference sequence). Written as DNA, the CDR3 is TGTGCCAGCAGGCCCGGGACTAGCGGGTACAATGAGCAGTTCTTC. Translated, it gives CASRPGTSGYNEQFF.

The V gene is TRBV10-1, the J gene TRBJ2-5; D gene uncertain. CDR3 size: 15 residues. V lost 0 bases and J 1 base, leaving 9 bases between the germline ends. CDR1 and CDR2 (germline): WNHNN, SYGVQD (reference sequence). This chain's CDR3 is CASSESLAVQETQYF. CDR3 bases: TGCGCCAGCAGTGAGTCGTTGGCCGTCCAAGAGACCCAGTACTTC.

The table lists this clone with a count of one. This chain uses TRBV5-1 with TRBJ2-1, with 9 bases lining up with TRBD2. Unmatched junction bases numbered 7, after V lost 3 bases and J lost 0 bases. Germline V gene sequence: CDR1 SGHRS, CDR2 YFSETQ. The CDR3 is made up of 17 amino acids. The CDR3 reads CASSSRLADGSYNEQFF. The CDR3, as DNA: TGCGCCAGCAGCTCACGACTAGCGGATGGCTCCTACAATGAGCAGTTCTTC.

This rearrangement joins TRBV11-3 to TRBJ2-2; D gene uncertain. The CDR3 runs 12 residues. Per germline, CDR1 SGHNT and CDR2 YENEEA. With 5 bases removed from V and 5 bases from J, the gap between germline ends came to 6 bases. CDR3 residues: CASSIQTGELFF. The CDR3, as DNA: TGTGCCAGCAGCATACAAACCGGGGAGCTGTTTTTT. Complete variable domain (other parts from reference TRBV11-3 and TRBJ2-2): EAGVVQSPRYKIIEKKQPVAFWCNPISGHNTLYWYLQNLGQGPELLIRYENEEAVDDSQLPKDRFSAERLKGVDSTLKIQPAELGDSAVYLCASSIQTGELFFGEGSRLTVL.

V is TRBV6-1 and J is TRBJ2-7; weak D call: TRBD1 (6 bases). The V end lost 10 bases, the J end lost 1 base, and 14 bases lay between the germline ends. This CDR3 has 13 amino acids. Germline V gene data show CDR1 as MNHNS and CDR2 as SASEGT. CDR3 loop: CATSTGLSYEQYF. CDR3 nucleotide sequence: TGTGCCACCTCGACAGGTCTTTCCTACGAGCAGTACTTC.

The chain uses TRBV2 and TRBJ2-7; 8 nucleotides agree with TRBD1. The trim removed 7 bases at V and 2 bases at J, leaving 4 bases unmatched. The CDR3 has 13 amino acids. CDR1 and CDR2 from the germline V gene are SNHLY and FYNNEI. The CDR3 spells CASKPGGPYEQYF. The CDR3, as DNA: TGTGCCAGCAAACCAGGGGGCCCCTACGAGCAGTACTTC.

The chain recombines TRBV7-9 with TRBJ1-1, with 10 bases identical to TRBD1. This CDR3 has 15 residues. The V gene end was trimmed by 3 bases and the J gene end by 4 bases; junction bases not matched to a gene: 5. CDR1 SEHNR and CDR2 FQNEAQ come from the germline V gene (reference sequence). In nucleotides, the CDR3 is TGTGCCAGCAGCTTCCGGACAGGGGGGTTCACTGAAGCTTTCTTT. Residues: CASSFRTGGFTEAFF.

The rearrangement joins TRBV19 to TRBJ2-1, with no clear D. This CDR3 is 15 amino acids long. The germline V gene has CDR1 LNHDA and CDR2 SQIVND (reference sequence). Trimming left V 7 bases short and J 4 bases short, with 17 bases between. The CDR3 sequence is CASNPGPVKYNEQFF. CDR3 bases: TGTGCCAGTAACCCGGGTCCTGTGAAGTACAATGAGCAGTTCTTC.